Given below is one TCR beta chain in context. Its antigen is not identified. This entry is derived from a study of monozygotic twins with inflammatory bowel disease. The CDR3 length is 15 residues. Germline-derived CDR1 and CDR2 are DFQATT and SNEGSKA (reference sequence). Study results and caveats: Some repertoire variability may stem from patients' differing immunosuppressive treatments. A reduction in TCRbeta diversity (inverse Simpson) was seen in IBD patients relative to healthy co-twins.

The authors used about 4,000 ng of total RNA per TCR library. TCRdb re-called the 5' RACE reads; one entry per CDR3 protein, DNA not given. The sample totals around 140,000 distinct CDR3 sequences; its top ten clones hold over 1%. The TCR originated in a human donor with ulcerative colitis or Crohn's disease, or a healthy co-twin of an affected twin (not recorded which). V and J are TRBV20-1 and TRBJ2-1. The sample was blood. CDR3 protein: CSARRAEPSSNEQFF.